The 11 T cell receptor beta chains presented below share a single source sample, sequenced in a study of long-term antiretroviral therapy in people with HIV. The assay used was immunoSEQ (version v3.0), run at survey level. The table came from immunoSEQ multiplex PCR; TCRdb's copy has only in-frame clones and leaves some out. The sample includes fewer than 15,000 clones, around 77% of them seen just once. The sample in question was unsorted PBMCs, obtained 1.3 years after starting antiretroviral therapy. The receptors were sampled from a woman aged 18-30 years with HIV.

J is TRBJ2-2 and V is TRBV4-1; tentative D call: TRBD1 (6 bases). CDR3 length: 16 amino acids. Trimming stripped 2 bases from V and 8 bases from J, with 18 bases between. Germline assignment: CDR1 MGHRA and CDR2 YSYEKL. CDR3 in amino acids: CASSQPEQGLLGELFF. DNA of the CDR3: TGCGCCAGCAGCCAACCCGAACAGGGTTTGTTAGGGGAGCTGTTTTTT.

J is TRBJ2-7 and V is TRBV28; D unresolved. There are 12 residues in the CDR3. V lost 8 bases to trimming and J lost 0 bases, with 8 bases between them. Germline CDR1 is MDHEN and CDR2 is SYDVKM. The CDR3 nucleotides read TGTGCCAGCCTAGGGTACTCCTACGAGCAGTACTTC. Amino acids: CASLGYSYEQYF.

This chain uses TRBV7-2 with TRBJ2-1, with 12 bases identical to TRBD2. The CDR3 runs 18 residues. J gave up 6 bases and V 2 bases, and 11 bases lay outside the gene matches. Germline V gives CDR1 SGHTA, CDR2 FQGNSA. As DNA, the CDR3 is TGTGCCAGCAGCTTAACCATACGACTAGCGGGAGTAGGCAATGAGCAGTTCTTC. Protein: CASSLTIRLAGVGNEQFF.

Turning to this clone: At one end, the junction sequence differs from germline, possibly due to a read error. This chain joins TRBV7-3 and TRBJ2-7; the D is unclear. Germline V CDR1 and CDR2: SGHTA, FQGTGA. This CDR3 region has 16 residues. The CDR3 DNA sequence: TGTGCCAGCAGGTTAAACGGGTGGCAGGCCGCCTACGAGCAGTACTTC. Amino acids: CASRLNGWQAAYEQYF.

The CDR3 DNA reads as TGCAGCGTTCTGGACAGAGCCTCCTACAATGAGCAGTTCTTC. Protein product: CSVLDRASYNEQFF. The chain couples TRBV29-1 to TRBJ2-1; D is perhaps TRBD1 (6 bases). Germline V gene lookup returns CDR1 SQVTM and CDR2 ANQGSEA. This CDR3 has 14 amino acids. V was shortened by 5 bases and J by 0 bases, with 11 bases between the two germline ends.

The V and J genes are TRBV7-8 and TRBJ2-4; TRBD2 is a possible D gene (6 bases). The CDR3 consists of 18 residues. Germline V CDR1 and CDR2: SGHVS, FQNEAQ. Trimming removed 4 bases from V and 0 bases from J, with 19 bases in between. CDR3 coding DNA: TGTGCCAGCAGCTCAACAGCGGGTTACCTAATAGCCAAAAACATTCAGTACTTC. It encodes CASSSTAGYLIAKNIQYF.

The rearrangement links TRBV2 to TRBJ2-6; D may be TRBD1 or TRBD2 (6 bases each). Germline CDR1 reads SNHLY; CDR2 reads FYNNEI. This CDR3 has 14 amino acids. Deletions cut 10 bases from V and 2 bases from J, with 12 bases between. CDR3 sequence: CATEGGAGANVLTF. CDR3 in DNA: TGTGCCACCGAGGGGGGCGCTGGGGCCAACGTCCTGACTTTC.

The chain uses TRBV30 and TRBJ2-3; weak D call: TRBD1 (5 bases). V was cut by 0 bases and J by 4 bases, with 8 bases left in between. CDR3 size: 13 residues. CDR1 is GTSNPN and CDR2 is SVGIG in the germline V gene (reference sequence). As DNA, the CDR3 is TGTGCCTGGAGTGTAGGGGTGCCAGATACGCAGTATTTT. Translation: CAWSVGVPDTQYF.

In this sample, this clone is medium-sized. The gene calls are TRBV5-1 and TRBJ1-6, with D hard to call. Per the germline V gene, CDR1 is SGHRS and CDR2 is YFSETQ. V lost 2 bases and J lost 10, with 16 bases in between. This CDR3 is 15 amino acids long. The CDR3 region is CASSLAEGAQSPLHF. CDR3 coding DNA: TGCGCCAGCAGCTTAGCCGAGGGCGCCCAGTCACCCCTCCACTTT.

A single count supports this clone. The V gene is TRBV27, the J gene TRBJ2-1; D gene unclear. V gave up 3 bases and J gave up 4 bases, with 7 bases separating them. Germline CDR1 reads MNHEY; CDR2 reads SMNVEV (reference sequence). The CDR3 is made up of 13 amino acids. The CDR3 sequence: CASSLDGYNEQFF. As DNA, the CDR3 is TGTGCCAGCAGTTTGGACGGATACAATGAGCAGTTCTTC.

The chain is built from TRBV2 and TRBJ2-3; D is undetermined. This CDR3 contains 17 residues. V lost 1 base, J lost 0 bases, and 14 bases lay in between. Germline V CDR1 and CDR2: SNHLY, FYNNEI. The CDR3 DNA sequence: TGTGCCAGCAGTGAAGAGGCGGAGACAACTAGCACAGATACGCAGTATTTT. Residues: CASSEEAETTSTDTQYF.